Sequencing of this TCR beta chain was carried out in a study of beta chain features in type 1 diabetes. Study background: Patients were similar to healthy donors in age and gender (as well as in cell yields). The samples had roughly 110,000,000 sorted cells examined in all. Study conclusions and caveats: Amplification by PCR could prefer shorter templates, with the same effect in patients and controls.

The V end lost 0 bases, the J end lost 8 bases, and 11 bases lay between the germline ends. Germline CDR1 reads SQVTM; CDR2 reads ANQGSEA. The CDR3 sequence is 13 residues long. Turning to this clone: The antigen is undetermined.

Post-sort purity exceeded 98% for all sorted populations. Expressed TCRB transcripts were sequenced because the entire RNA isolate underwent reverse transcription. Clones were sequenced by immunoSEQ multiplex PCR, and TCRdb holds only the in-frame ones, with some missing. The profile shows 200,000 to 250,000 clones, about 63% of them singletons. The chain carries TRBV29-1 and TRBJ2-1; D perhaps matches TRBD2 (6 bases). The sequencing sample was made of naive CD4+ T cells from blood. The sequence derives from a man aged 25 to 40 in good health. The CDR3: CSVEDSRRDEQFF. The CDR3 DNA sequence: TGCAGCGTTGAAGATTCTAGGAGGGATGAGCAGTTCTTC.